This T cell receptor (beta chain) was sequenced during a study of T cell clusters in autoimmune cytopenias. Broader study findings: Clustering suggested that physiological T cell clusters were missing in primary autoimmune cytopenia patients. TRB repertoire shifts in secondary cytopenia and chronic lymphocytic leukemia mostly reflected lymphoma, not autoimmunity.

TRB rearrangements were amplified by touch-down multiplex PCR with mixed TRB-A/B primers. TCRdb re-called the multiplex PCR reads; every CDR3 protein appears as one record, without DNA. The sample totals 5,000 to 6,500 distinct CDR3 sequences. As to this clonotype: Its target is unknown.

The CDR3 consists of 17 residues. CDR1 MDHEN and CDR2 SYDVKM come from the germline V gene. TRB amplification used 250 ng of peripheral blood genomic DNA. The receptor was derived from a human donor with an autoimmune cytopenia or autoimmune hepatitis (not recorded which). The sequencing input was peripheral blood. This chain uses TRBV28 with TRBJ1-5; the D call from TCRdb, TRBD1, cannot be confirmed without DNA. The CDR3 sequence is CASSLIKAGAATQPQHF.